The 26 T cell receptor beta chains in this list originate from one sample, sequenced in a study of OX40 agonist ivuxolimab in advanced cancers. The assay was immunoSEQ multiplex PCR, and TCRdb's table has in-frame clones only and misses some. Here the sample spans some 17,000 clones, around 86% being singletons. Here the sequenced sample was CD4+ or CD8+ T cells sorted from blood, taken in a trial of the OX40 agonist ivuxolimab. The receptors were gathered from an adult with an advanced solid tumor such as melanoma, head and neck, liver or kidney cancer.

The chain combines TRBV4-1 with TRBJ2-7; perhaps TRBD1 as D (5 bases). The CDR3 has 13 residues. Germline loops: CDR1 MGHRA, CDR2 YSYEKL. V was pared by 3 bases and J by 2 bases, with 8 bases between. The CDR3 loop is CASSQVGAYEQYF. The CDR3 nucleotides are TGCGCCAGCAGCCAGGTAGGGGCCTACGAGCAGTACTTC.

There are a few counts of this clone. This chain links TRBV29-1 with TRBJ2-3; 8 bases match TRBD1. With 6 bases clipped from V and 2 bases from J, the junction kept 4 bases outside the gene matches. Germline V gene lookup returns CDR1 SQVTM and CDR2 ANQGSEA. CDR3 length equals 13 residues. The CDR3 DNA sequence: TGCAGCGTGATGACAGGGGACACAGATACGCAGTATTTT. Translation: CSVMTGDTDTQYF.

This chain joins TRBV5-5 and TRBJ1-6; D gene ambiguous. Trimming shortened V by 1 base and J by 0 bases, and 8 bases separated the two germline ends. The CDR3 sequence is 16 residues long. Germline V gene lookup returns CDR1 SGHKS and CDR2 YYEKEE (reference sequence). The CDR3 sequence: CASSLWLDSYNSPLHF. As DNA, the CDR3 is TGTGCCAGCAGCTTGTGGCTGGACTCCTATAATTCACCCCTCCACTTT.

The rearrangement links TRBV5-1 to TRBJ2-5; 11 positions match TRBD2. The junction had 3 bases not matched to a gene; V was cut back by 6 bases and J by 2 bases. The germline V gene encodes CDR1 SGHRS and CDR2 YFSETQ. The CDR3 length is 14 residues. Here the CDR3 reads CASKTSGIQETQYF. The DNA of the CDR3 is TGCGCCAGCAAGACTAGCGGGATTCAAGAGACCCAGTACTTC. The variable domain in full, with the rest retrieved from reference TRBV5-1 and TRBJ2-5, is KAGVTQTPRYLIKTRGQQVTLSCSPISGHRSVSWYQQTPGQGLQFLFEYFSETQRNKGNFPGRFSGRQFSNSRSEMNVSTLELGDSALYLCASKTSGIQETQYFGPGTRLLVL.

This clone was counted only a few times. V usage is TRBV11-3 and J usage is TRBJ2-1, with a weak D call TRBD2 (5 bases). The V gene lost 8 bases and the J gene lost 3 bases, with 11 bases spanning the gap. The CDR3 sequence is 13 residues long. Germline V gives CDR1 SGHNT, CDR2 YENEEA. CDR3 nucleotide sequence: TGTGCCAGCGGCCCCCGGGGCTACAATGAGCAGTTCTTC. Amino acids: CASGPRGYNEQFF.

The genes are TRBV5-4 and TRBJ1-6; no firm D call. CDR1 and CDR2 (germline): SGHNT, YYREEE (reference sequence). This CDR3 has 15 residues. The V end was cut by 4 bases, the J end by 8 bases, with 16 bases between. The CDR3 loop is CASSQAQNWDSPLHF. The CDR3 DNA sequence: TGTGCCAGCAGCCAAGCACAAAACTGGGATTCACCCCTCCACTTT.

The chain is built from TRBV7-9 and TRBJ2-1; perhaps D is TRBD1 or TRBD2 (5 bases each). The ends were cut back, 5 bases at V and 5 bases at J, with 16 bases in the middle. The CDR3 spans 15 residues. Germline V gene lookup returns CDR1 SEHNR and CDR2 FQNEAQ (reference sequence). The CDR3 region is CASSVSVRDHNEQFF. For the CDR3, the DNA is TGTGCCAGCAGCGTTAGTGTACGGGACCACAATGAGCAGTTCTTC.

This clone has just a few counts. The chain carries TRBV28 and TRBJ1-3; possible D gene TRBD1, 5 bases. Germline V gene data show CDR1 as MDHEN and CDR2 as SYDVKM. Trimming shortened V by 6 bases and J by 2 bases, and 8 bases separated the two germline ends. The CDR3 is made up of 13 amino acids. The CDR3 spells CASSRQTGNTIYF. The CDR3, as DNA: TGTGCCAGCAGCCGACAGACTGGAAACACCATATATTTT. Combining the CDR3 with reference TRBV28 and TRBJ1-3 gives the whole variable domain DVKVTQSSRYLVKRTGEKVFLECVQDMDHENMFWYRQDPGLGLRLIYFSYDVKMKEKGDIPEGYSVSREKKERFSLILESASTNQTSMYLCASSRQTGNTIYFGEGSWLTVV.

The table lists this clone with a few counts. This chain uses TRBV5-4 with TRBJ2-1, with a weak D call TRBD1 (5 bases). The V gene's germline CDR1 is SGHNT and CDR2 YYREEE (reference sequence). V shed 3 bases and J shed 2 bases, with 12 bases lying between them. The CDR3 runs 15 residues. CDR3 nucleotides: TGTGCCAGCAGCTGGACATCCGACCCCTACAATGAGCAGTTCTTC. This gives the protein CASSWTSDPYNEQFF.

This chain joins TRBV7-6 and TRBJ2-3; 7 nucleotides line up with TRBD1. The CDR3 is 15 residues long. Germline loops: CDR1 SGHVS, CDR2 FNYEAQ. V trimming: 5 bases; J trimming: 1 base; junction bases outside the gene matches: 6. In DNA, the CDR3 is TGTGCCAGCAGCGGGTTCGGACAGGGCACAGATACGCAGTATTTT. The encoded protein is CASSGFGQGTDTQYF.

This clone was seen only once. This chain links TRBV6-5 with TRBJ2-5; tentatively, D is TRBD2 (5 bases). The J call is in doubt because the DNA end fits TRBJ2-7 better. The germline gives CDR1 MNHEY, CDR2 SVGAGI. This CDR3 region has 15 residues. CDR3 nucleotide sequence: TGTGCCAGCACCGACGTGAGGGCCAACCACTACGAGCAGTACTTC. The encoded protein is CASTDVRANHYEQYF.

This clone was recorded a few times. The chain uses TRBV30 and TRBJ2-3; perhaps TRBD1 as D (5 bases). Germline CDR1 reads GTSNPN; CDR2 reads SVGIG (reference sequence). The CDR3 length is 15 residues. Trimming left V 0 bases short and J 0 bases short, with 10 bases between. The CDR3 DNA reads as TGTGCCTGGAGTGTAGGGGTAACTAGCACAGATACGCAGTATTTT. The encoded protein is CAWSVGVTSTDTQYF.

The V call is TRBV11-1, the J call TRBJ1-1, with 8 bases fitting TRBD1. Per the germline V gene, CDR1 is SGHAT and CDR2 is FQDESV (reference sequence). The CDR3 extends over 14 amino acids. The ends lost 6 bases at V and 4 bases at J; junction bases unmatched: 7. This CDR3 is CASRYQGAFTEAFF. The CDR3, as DNA: TGTGCCAGCAGGTATCAGGGGGCATTCACTGAAGCTTTCTTT.

The rearrangement joins TRBV28 to TRBJ2-2; D is possibly TRBD2 (6 bases). The germline gives CDR1 MDHEN, CDR2 SYDVKM. The CDR3 is made up of 16 amino acids. V lost 8 bases and J lost 6, with 22 bases in between. The CDR3 DNA reads as TGTGCCAGCTCCTCCGGGAGCATCGAGGTTGCCGGGGAGCTGTTTTTT. Residues: CASSSGSIEVAGELFF.

V gene TRBV5-6 combines with J gene TRBJ2-2; D remains ambiguous. CDR1 is SGHDT, CDR2 YYEEEE, per germline. The V end was cut by 2 bases, the J end by 8 bases, with 13 bases between. There are 14 residues in the CDR3. The CDR3 reads CASSFNRDSGELFF. The CDR3 coding sequence is TGTGCCAGCAGCTTTAACAGAGACTCGGGGGAGCTGTTTTTT.

The gene calls are TRBV19 and TRBJ2-1; TRBD1 is a possible D gene (6 bases). This CDR3 has 14 amino acids. The germline V gene encodes CDR1 LNHDA and CDR2 SQIVND (reference sequence). The V end lost 4 bases, the J end lost 8 bases, and 15 bases lay between the germline ends. The CDR3 protein is CASSTGQFTDEQFF. The DNA of the CDR3 is TGTGCCAGTAGTACCGGACAGTTTACGGATGAGCAGTTCTTC.

The table lists this clone with a count of one. The CDR3 loop reads CASRDSSNTGELFF. The CDR3 DNA follows: TGTGCCAGCCGGGACTCCTCGAACACCGGGGAGCTGTTTTTT. The chain uses TRBV25-1 and TRBJ2-2, with a possible D match to TRBD2 (6 bases). Germline CDR1 and CDR2: MGHDK and SYGVNS. The CDR3 runs to 14 residues. Trimming took off 8 bases at V and 0 bases at J, with 10 bases between the two ends.

This chain links TRBV29-1 with TRBJ1-1; D remains ambiguous. Trimming removed 4 bases from V and 0 bases from J, with 9 bases in between. Germline CDR1 SQVTM, CDR2 ANQGSEA. The CDR3 is made up of 13 amino acids. CDR3 bases: TGCAGCGTTGGTCTTGCGATGAACACTGAAGCTTTCTTT. Its translation is CSVGLAMNTEAFF.

This chain links TRBV6-5 with TRBJ2-3; D gene unclear. CDR1 is MNHEY, CDR2 SVGAGI, per germline. The CDR3 loop spans 13 amino acids. Deletions cut 0 bases from V and 6 bases from J, with 7 bases between. CDR3 nucleotides: TGTGCCAGCAGTTACTCGATGGGGGATACGCAGTATTTT. It encodes CASSYSMGDTQYF.

This chain links TRBV11-2 with TRBJ2-7; weak D call: TRBD1 (6 bases). The germline V and J ends were trimmed by 2 bases and 5 bases, with 10 bases remaining between them. The length of the CDR3 is 13 residues. Germline CDR1 SGHAT, CDR2 FQNNGV. Here the CDR3 DNA reads TGTGCCAGCAGCTTAATTCCAGGGGACGAGCAGTACTTC. Translating it yields CASSLIPGDEQYF.

V gene TRBV27 combines with J gene TRBJ1-1; unclear D gene. In germline, CDR1 is MNHEY, CDR2 SMNVEV (reference sequence). There are 12 residues in the CDR3. The V and J ends lost 6 bases and 5 bases respectively, with 10 bases between them. In DNA form, the CDR3 reads TGTGCCAGCAGCCCTCCGGGAACTGAAGCTTTCTTT. Amino acids: CASSPPGTEAFF.

This clone was recorded only once. The chain is built from TRBV13 and TRBJ1-2, with 9 bases lining up with TRBD1. This CDR3 has 17 residues. The V gene end was trimmed by 4 bases and the J gene end by 4 bases; junction bases not matched to a gene: 13. Germline CDR1 reads PRHDT; CDR2 reads FYEKMQ (reference sequence). CDR3 loop: CASSSADRGKVGYGYTF. Written as DNA, the CDR3 is TGTGCCAGCAGCTCGGCTGACAGGGGGAAAGTTGGCTATGGCTACACCTTC.

This clone qualifies as large. The chain links TRBV7-9 to TRBJ1-2, with D maybe TRBD1 (5 bases). CDR3 length: 12 amino acids. Germline CDR1 reads SEHNR; CDR2 reads FQNEAQ (reference sequence). V was trimmed by 5 bases and J by 4 bases, leaving 8 bases between them. Here the CDR3 reads CASSLDSYGYTF. The CDR3, as DNA: TGTGCCAGCAGCCTAGACAGCTATGGCTACACCTTC. The full variable domain, in which reference TRBV7-9 and TRBJ1-2 provide the parts outside the CDR3, is DTGVSQNPRHKITKRGQNVTFRCDPISEHNRLYWYRQTLGQGPEFLTYFQNEAQLEKSRLLSDRFSAERPKGSFSTLEIQRTEQGDSAMYLCASSLDSYGYTFGSGTRLTVV.

This clone has only one observation. V is TRBV14 and J is TRBJ2-7; D unclear. Germline V gene lookup returns CDR1 SGHDN and CDR2 FVKESK. Trimming shortened V by 5 bases and J by 3 bases, and 14 bases separated the two germline ends. The CDR3 length is 14 residues. The CDR3 DNA is TGTGCCAGCAGCTCAGTAGGTGGTAGCTACGAGCAGTACTTC. It yields the protein CASSSVGGSYEQYF.

This sequence joins TRBV19 and TRBJ2-1; 9 bases are a match to TRBD2. V was pared by 6 bases and J by 0 bases, with 3 bases of the junction left unmatched. The CDR3 spans 15 residues. CDR1 and CDR2 (germline): LNHDA, SQIVND (reference sequence). The CDR3 sequence is CASRLAGSSYNEQFF. CDR3 DNA: TGTGCCAGTAGGCTAGCGGGGAGCTCCTACAATGAGCAGTTCTTC.

The rearrangement uses TRBV10-3 and TRBJ2-5; TRBD2 matches at 8 bases. This CDR3 comprises 17 residues. Germline V gives CDR1 ENHRY, CDR2 SYGVKD. Trimming at V came to 2 bases and at J to 2 bases, leaving 10 bases not matched to a gene. CDR3 nucleotide sequence: TGTGCCATCAGTGAGGGGGTTGGCGGGGGGCTTCAAGAGACCCAGTACTTC. This codes for CAISEGVGGGLQETQYF.